The T cell receptor (beta chain) described here comes from a study of beta chain features in type 1 diabetes. As for the study in general: Patients and healthy donors were similar in age, gender and cell yields. Over all samples combined, fewer than 130,000,000 sorted cells were examined.

Regarding the study as a whole: Type 1 diabetes patients had fewer VDJ junction insertions and more deletions.

Every bit of the isolated RNA underwent reverse transcription, so sequencing read expressed TCRB transcripts. Measured with immunoSEQ multiplex PCR; TCRdb has only the in-frame clones, and not every one. This sample has about 250,000 clones, with over 12% found just once. This clone was seen at least ten times. Antigen specificity is unknown. The CDR3 contains 12 residues. The germline V gene has CDR1 LNHNV and CDR2 YYDKDF (reference sequence). V lost 1 base and J lost 5, with 6 bases in between. The source material was naive CD4+ T cells from blood. The gene calls are TRBV15 and TRBJ2-7; no clear D. The clonotype was recovered from a middle-aged woman in good health. The CDR3: CATSRGSHEQYF. CDR3 sequence (DNA): TGTGCCACCAGCAGAGGTAGCCACGAGCAGTACTTC.